This passage covers 8 T cell receptor beta chains from one sample sequenced in a study of cytomegalovirus exposure and HLA in healthy donors (dated 2017 in TCRdb). To prepare the library, the immunoSEQ multiplex PCR assay was applied. For the multiplex PCR, a mixture combining 60 forward primers for TCR Vbeta segments and 13 reverse primers for TCR Jbeta segments was used. The table was pulled from immuneACCESS by TCRdb, which kept in-frame rearrangements only. Such tables lose some clones; where checked, under half of the loss comes from unresolved V genes, and the rest has no known cause. The sample records roughly 100,000 clones, 73% of which are singletons. Of the sample, less than 4.5% is held by the ten largest clones. Sequences were obtained from PBMCs. The receptors were gathered from a middle-aged man in good health and CMV-seronegative.

The CDR3 DNA is TGCGCCAGCAGCCAACGACAGGCCTACGAGCAGTACTTC. This encodes CASSQRQAYEQYF. The V and J genes are TRBV4-1 and TRBJ2-7; D possibly corresponds to TRBD1 (6 bases). CDR1 MGHRA and CDR2 YSYEKL come from the germline V gene. V gave up 2 bases and J gave up 2 bases, with 7 bases separating them. The CDR3 runs to 13 residues.

The genes are TRBV29-1 and TRBJ2-7; D may be TRBD1 (6 bases). This CDR3 has 11 residues. Germline V gives CDR1 SQVTM, CDR2 ANQGSEA. The V end lost 7 bases, the J end lost 4 bases, and 11 bases lay between the germline ends. CDR3 DNA sequence: TGCAGCGCTAACGACAGGTACGAGCAGTACTTC. Translated: CSANDRYEQYF.

This clone came up a few times. The chain links TRBV6-5 to TRBJ2-7; 9 positions agree with TRBD1. Trimming at V came to 4 bases and at J to 1 base, leaving 2 bases not matched to a gene. Germline CDR1 MNHEY, CDR2 SVGAGI. This CDR3 contains 14 residues. The CDR3 loop reads CASSLDRGSYEQYF. The CDR3 region has the DNA TGTGCCAGCAGTTTGGACAGGGGTTCCTACGAGCAGTACTTC.

This clone occurred once. The chain joins TRBV18 to TRBJ2-7; perhaps TRBD2 as D (6 bases). The V end was cut by 2 bases, the J end by 2 bases, with 10 bases between. CDR3 length: 14 amino acids. Germline CDR1 and CDR2: KGHSH and LQKENI. CDR3 DNA: TGTGCCAGCTCACCAGCAGGACTAACCTACGAGCAGTACTTC. Its protein product is CASSPAGLTYEQYF.

The chain uses TRBV9 and TRBJ2-2; D not certain. CDR1 is SGDLS, CDR2 YYNGEE, per germline. V was cut by 3 bases and J by 3 bases, with 6 bases left in between. The CDR3 runs 13 residues. The CDR3 protein is CASSGADTGELFF. CDR3 in DNA: TGTGCCAGCAGCGGCGCGGACACCGGGGAGCTGTTTTTT.

This clone was observed a single time. The chain joins TRBV5-4 to TRBJ2-7, with D perhaps TRBD1 (7 bases). The CDR3 is made up of 15 amino acids. Germline CDR1 reads SGHNT; CDR2 reads YYREEE (reference sequence). Trimming removed 0 bases at V and 0 bases at J, with 10 bases between. In DNA form, the CDR3 reads TGTGCCAGCAGCTTGGGGAGGGGGCTCTCCTACGAGCAGTACTTC. This translates into CASSLGRGLSYEQYF.

In its sample, this clone was seen a few times. The J gene is TRBJ1-2, the V gene TRBV15, with D possibly TRBD1 on 6 matching bases. The CDR3 spans 15 residues. CDR1 and CDR2 from the germline V gene are LNHNV and YYDKDF (reference sequence). V lost 0 bases and J 7 bases, leaving 15 bases between the germline ends. This CDR3 reads CATSRDLWTATGYTF. The CDR3 DNA reads TGTGCCACCAGCAGAGATCTCTGGACAGCGACTGGCTACACCTTC.

The CDR3 DNA reads as TGTGCCAGCAGTTATAGTTTTTATAGCAATCAGCCCCAGCATTTT. It codes for CASSYSFYSNQPQHF. This sequence joins TRBV6-5 and TRBJ1-5, with no clear D. Germline V gene lookup returns CDR1 MNHEY and CDR2 SVGAGI. This CDR3 contains 15 residues. V was clipped by 3 bases and J by 0 bases, with 9 bases between them.